Presented here are 16 T cell receptor beta chains from one specimen sequenced in a study of blood T cells in healthy people across ages (dated by TCRdb to 2013 to 2016). The library was obtained by 5' RACE. The instrument given in TCRdb is Illumina HiSeq 2500. A second PCR of about 6 to 12 cycles was run with a J-beta primer mix and a sample-barcoded 5' primer. TCRdb itself trimmed the public reads at Q25 with fastp, ran MiXCR and retained productive beta chains. Rows matching on CDR3 protein sequence are summarized as one entry with the most common DNA and genes. Present in this sample are under 1,000,000 distinct CDR3 sequences, less than 60% of which were seen just once. The ten largest clones capture about a sixth of the sample. Sequencing was carried out using blood. These receptor sequences come from a man older than 75 in good health.

The chain links TRBV12-3 or TRBV12-4 to TRBJ2-1; TRBD2 agrees at 10 bases. The V segment lost 3 bases and the J segment 6 bases; nucleotides outside the gene matches: 8. This CDR3 has 16 amino acids. CDR3 in amino acids: CASSFSGTSVFNEQFF. The CDR3 DNA is TGTGCCAGCAGTTTTTCCGGGACTAGCGTCTTCAATGAGCAGTTCTTC.

This clonotype was observed a handful of times. This chain connects TRBV5-5 to TRBJ1-2; maybe TRBD1 (6 bases). The CDR3 consists of 15 residues. V was cut by 4 bases and J by 1 base, with 14 bases left in between. Germline lookup yields CDR1 SGHKS and CDR2 YYEKEE (reference sequence). Here the CDR3 reads CASSQGHSSNYGYTF. CDR3 nucleotides: TGTGCCAGCAGCCAGGGACATTCAAGTAACTATGGCTACACCTTC.

V and J are TRBV5-1 and TRBJ2-3; the match to TRBD2 covers 11 bases. J lost 9 bases, V lost 1 base, and 13 bases had no gene match. Germline values: CDR1 SGHRS, CDR2 YFSETQ. The CDR3 runs 17 residues. The CDR3 nucleotides are TGCGCCAGCAGCTTGTGGCTAGCGGGAGGCAAAGGCGGAACGCAGTATTTT. This sequence encodes CASSLWLAGGKGGTQYF. Drawing the rest from reference TRBV5-1 and TRBJ2-3, the complete variable domain is KAGVTQTPRYLIKTRGQQVTLSCSPISGHRSVSWYQQTPGQGLQFLFEYFSETQRNKGNFPGRFSGRQFSNSRSEMNVSTLELGDSALYLCASSLWLAGGKGGTQYFGPGTRLTVL.

In the case of this clonotype: The junction departs from the called germline gene at one end, perhaps through a read error. The chain couples TRBV6-1 to TRBJ2-5; TRBD1 matches at 10 bases. The length of the CDR3 is 16 residues. The germline gives CDR1 MNHNS, CDR2 SASEGT. The CDR3 DNA reads as TGTGCCGGCAGTGGAGGACAGGGGGAGGGAGAAGAGACCCAGTACTTC. Translation: CAGSGGQGEGEETQYF.

This clonotype was found many times. CDR3: CASRPTGGLSETQYF. The CDR3 DNA is TGTGCCAGCAGGCCGACAGGGGGTTTATCAGAGACCCAGTACTTC. The chain carries TRBV12-3 or TRBV12-4 and TRBJ2-5; 9 bases align to TRBD1. The CDR3 extends over 15 amino acids. V trimming: 6 bases; J trimming: 4 bases; junction bases outside the gene matches: 9.

This chain links TRBV3-1 with TRBJ1-2; possible D gene TRBD1, 5 bases. Germline V gene data show CDR1 as LGHDT and CDR2 as YNNKEL (reference sequence). V was pared by 1 base and J by 7 bases, with 16 bases between. The CDR3 spans 15 residues. The CDR3 reads CASSQGFRTGPGYTF. The CDR3 nucleotides are TGTGCCAGCAGCCAAGGATTCCGGACGGGACCTGGCTACACCTTC. The full variable domain, rest sourced from reference TRBV3-1 and TRBJ1-2, is DTAVSQTPKYLVTQMGNDKSIKCEQNLGHDTMYWYKQDSKKFLKIMFSYNNKELIINETVPNRFSPKSPDKAHLNLHINSLELGDSAVYFCASSQGFRTGPGYTFGSGTRLTVV.

This clonotype was observed a few times. The chain has TRBV7-2 and TRBJ2-5; 11 bases agree with TRBD2. CDR3 length: 16 amino acids. With V trimmed by 5 bases and J by 1 base, 6 bases remained unmatched. CDR1 is SGHTA, CDR2 FQGNSA, per germline. CDR3 nucleotides: TGTGCCAGCAGCCCCGGGACTAGCGGTCTCCAAGAGACCCAGTACTTC. Its protein is CASSPGTSGLQETQYF.

This clonotype was seen only a few times. Possible read error: a much larger clone is one base away. The rearrangement uses TRBV9 and TRBJ2-5, with 14 positions matching TRBD2. J was trimmed by 11 bases and V by 4 bases; bases with no gene match: 10. The length of the CDR3 is 15 residues. Germline lookup yields CDR1 SGDLS and CDR2 YYNGEE. In DNA form, the CDR3 reads TGTGCCAGCAGCCACGGACTAGCGGGAGGCACTGAGCAGTACTTC. This gives the protein CASSHGLAGGTEQYF.

At least ten counts were recorded for this clonotype. This rearrangement joins TRBV29-1 to TRBJ2-7, with D possibly TRBD1 on 5 matching bases. CDR3 length: 12 amino acids. Germline V gene lookup returns CDR1 SQVTM and CDR2 ANQGSEA. With 1 base removed from V and 2 bases from J, the gap between germline ends came to 6 bases. The CDR3 is CSVEGRAYEQYF. The CDR3 DNA is TGCAGCGTTGAAGGCAGGGCCTACGAGCAGTACTTC.

Written as DNA, the CDR3 is TGTGCCAGCAGATACAGCGGGATTCGGGCAGATACGCAGTATTTT. This encodes CASRYSGIRADTQYF. The rearrangement links TRBV28 to TRBJ2-3, with 7 bases lining up with TRBD2. Germline V gives CDR1 MDHEN, CDR2 SYDVKM. This CDR3 has 15 amino acids. The V and J ends lost 6 bases and 4 bases, in that order; junction bases with no gene match: 10.

This clonotype was seen a handful of times. This chain links TRBV29-1 with TRBJ1-1; TRBD1 agrees at 7 bases. The ends lost 6 bases at V and 7 bases at J; junction bases unmatched: 14. Germline V gives CDR1 SQVTM, CDR2 ANQGSEA. The CDR3 loop spans 14 amino acids. The CDR3 region is CSVRGGPTTLEAFF. CDR3 coding DNA: TGCAGCGTGCGAGGGGGCCCCACCACTCTTGAAGCTTTCTTT. Filled out from reference TRBV29-1 and TRBJ1-1, the complete variable domain reads SAVISQKPSRDICQRGTSLTIQCQVDSQVTMMFWYRQQPGQSLTLIATANQGSEATYESGFVIDKFPISRPNLTFSTLTVSNMSPEDSSIYLCSVRGGPTTLEAFFGQGTRLTVV.

This clonotype was counted only a few times. The J gene is TRBJ2-7, the V gene TRBV9; 7 bases are a match to TRBD2. There are 14 residues in the CDR3. The trim removed 0 bases at V and 7 bases at J, leaving 7 bases unmatched. Germline assignment: CDR1 SGDLS and CDR2 YYNGEE. The CDR3 bases are TGTGCCAGCAGCGTAGGAGGGAGGGCCGGTGAGCAGTACTTC. It specifies CASSVGGRAGEQYF.

The chain joins TRBV5-5 to TRBJ2-4, with D maybe TRBD2 (5 bases). The J call may be in error: the DNA end matches TRBJ2-7 better. The CDR3 consists of 15 residues. Germline assignment: CDR1 SGHKS and CDR2 YYEKEE (reference sequence). CDR3 loop: CASSLELVNPYEQYF. In DNA, the CDR3 is TGTGCCAGCAGCTTGGAACTAGTAAACCCCTACGAGCAGTACTTC.

V gene TRBV12-3 or TRBV12-4 combines with J gene TRBJ1-2; D uncertain. The V end was cut by 1 base, the J end by 2 bases, with 8 bases between. The CDR3 consists of 14 residues. The CDR3 nucleotides read TGTGCCAGCAGTTTAGGAGTAGAAAACTATGGCTACACCTTC. Translated: CASSLGVENYGYTF.

This chain links TRBV18 with TRBJ1-2; tentative D call: TRBD1 (6 bases). Trimming removed 6 bases from V and 4 bases from J, with 18 bases in between. This CDR3 contains 15 residues. Per the germline V gene, CDR1 is KGHSH and CDR2 is LQKENI. The CDR3 nucleotides read TGTGCCAGCTCCCCCCAGCCAACAGGGTCCTATGGCTACACCTTC. It translates to CASSPQPTGSYGYTF.

This clonotype was observed at least ten times. The genes are TRBV11-2 and TRBJ2-5, with 7 positions matching TRBD2. V lost 3 bases, J lost 4 bases, and 14 bases stayed unmatched. The CDR3 is 17 amino acids. Germline CDR1 and CDR2: SGHAT and FQNNGV. This CDR3 is CASSFGLGGVLGETQYF. CDR3 coding DNA: TGTGCCAGCAGCTTTGGTCTTGGGGGGGTGTTGGGAGAGACCCAGTACTTC.